Included here is one T cell receptor (beta chain) sequence, with context. This clonotype was seen repeatedly, ten times or more. Its binding antigen is unknown. Per-nucleotide qualities are absent, and no much larger clonotype sits a single base away. Without any cell sorting, total RNA and DNA were extracted together from roughly 21-30 mg of bulk tissue using the AllPrep DNA/RNA mini kit. Surgical resection was performed in China between late 2015 and 2016 on about 5 patients with histopathologically diagnosed primary liver carcinoma. At the time of sampling, the patients were treatment-naive and had chronic HBV infection. Each tumor was sampled at five spatially separated regions: the superior, inferior, left-lateral and right-lateral poles and the tumor centre. More than 80% viable tumor cells were found by histology in every tumor sample. Pieces of fresh tumor and adjacent tissue were cut in half, with one half kept in RNAlater at -80 degrees C and the other half sent for histology.

TCRbeta-specific cDNA was reverse-transcribed from roughly 500 ng total RNA using a constant-region primer and ProtoScript II reverse transcriptase. The TCRbeta libraries were prepared through three rounds of nested multiplex PCR following a slightly modified ARM-PCR procedure. Each of the first two PCR rounds ran for around 9 cycles and used multiplex TRBV1-TRBV30 forward primers together with a Cbeta reverse primer. A final 25-cycle PCR with Deep VentR polymerase added sample barcodes and Illumina adapters. Amplicons of 200-500 bp were gel-purified with a QIAquick gel extraction kit before sequencing. TCRbeta amplicons were sequenced on an Illumina HiSeq 2500 with 250-bp paired-end reads. The study's own analysis went as follows. Trimmomatic v0.33 was used to quality-trim the reads, and FLASH v1.2.11 was used to merge paired reads so that full CDR3 sequences could be recovered. MiGEC v1.2.1b assigned V, D and J germline segments to the rearranged TCRbeta sequences. Clonotype statistics and Shannon-Wiener diversity indices were computed with VDJtools v1.0.0. Except for diversity analysis, only the 250 most abundant clonotypes of each sample were used in subsequent analyses to reduce sampling bias. The public reads were reanalyzed by TCRdb: fastp trimming at Q25, MiXCR alignment, in-frame beta chains only. Merged by CDR3 protein, the rows form single entries marked with the most common genes and DNA. The V and J calls follow TCRdb's processing rather than the paper's. Counted in this sample were about 50,000 distinct CDR3 sequences; around 82% of them appeared once. Roughly 24% of the sample rests with the top ten.

Based on the germline V gene, the CDR1 and CDR2 sequences are SNHLY and FYNNEI. V loses 4 bases at its end and J loses 3 bases; junction bases beyond the gene matches: 5. The CDR3 has 15 amino acids, counting the end cysteine and phenylalanine. Solely the CDR3 DNA is kept, with 45 bases framed from the first base. This record comes from a study of tumor-infiltrating lymphocytes in primary liver carcinoma (dated by TCRdb to 2016 to 2017). A note on the overall study: Of the five patients (three men and two women, aged 30 to 69 years), four had hepatocellular carcinoma and one had combined HCC and intrahepatic cholangiocarcinoma. The five patients had tumors of stage T1-T3 N0M0, with maximum diameters ranging from roughly 4.2 to 10 cm. Each sample produced roughly 3.5 to 7.5 million productive TCRbeta reads, and read depth showed no significant difference between tissue types. Across five regions of each liver tumor, along with adjacent normal tissue and blood, the study brought together TCRbeta repertoire sequencing, expression microarrays and whole-exome sequencing. A total of about 35 specimens from 5 patients, comprising 25 or so tumor regions, 5 adjacent noncancerous liver tissues and 5 peripheral blood samples, were covered by TCRbeta repertoire sequencing. Agilent mRNA microarray profiling was performed on the approximately 25 tumor region samples to relate TCRbeta repertoire diversity to the local molecular phenotype. Reproducibility between technical replicate repertoires was high, with correlation coefficients above 0.95 and mean shared-clone rates near 0.89. Findings and caveats that apply to the study as a whole: Bulk unsorted samples precluded comparing CD4+ and CD8+ T cell repertoires. Repertoire overlap was found to be higher between tumor regions (mean approximately 36%) than between tumor-adjacent (roughly 17%) or tumor-blood (about 15%) pairs, consistent with antigen-driven expansion. Only about 7.5-25% of top clones were found in all five regions of a tumor, suggesting spatial heterogeneity of tumor-infiltrating T cells. The top 250 clones accounted for a significantly greater share of the repertoire in tumors than in blood (p = 0.039). The study included only four or five patients, and the authors note findings should be validated in a larger study. Only the TCR beta chain was sequenced, which likely underestimates true repertoire diversity because unpaired alpha chains were not captured.

The sample taken for sequencing was liver tumor tissue from sampling region 5. The cell subset or site label, as the study defines it: tumor region T5, tumor centre. The TCR originated in a man aged 35 to 55 with primary liver carcinoma and hepatitis B virus infection. Here the chain combines TRBV2 and TRBJ2-3; TRBD1 matches 9 bases in the middle. The DNA sequence is as follows: TGTGCCAGCAGTGCCGACAGGGGGAAAACAGATACGCAGTATTTT. This codes for CASSADRGKTDTQYF.